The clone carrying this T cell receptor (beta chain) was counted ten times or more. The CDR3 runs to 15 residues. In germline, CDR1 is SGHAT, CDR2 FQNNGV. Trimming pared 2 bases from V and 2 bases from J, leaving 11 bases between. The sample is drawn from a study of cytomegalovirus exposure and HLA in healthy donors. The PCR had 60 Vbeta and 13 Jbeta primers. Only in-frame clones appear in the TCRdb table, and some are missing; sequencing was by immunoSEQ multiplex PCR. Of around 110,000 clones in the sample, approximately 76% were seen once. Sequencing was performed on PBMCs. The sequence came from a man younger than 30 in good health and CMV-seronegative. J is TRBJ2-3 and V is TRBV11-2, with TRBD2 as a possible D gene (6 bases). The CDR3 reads CASSLYGGTTDTQYF. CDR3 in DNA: TGTGCCAGCAGCTTATATGGCGGGACCACAGATACGCAGTATTTT. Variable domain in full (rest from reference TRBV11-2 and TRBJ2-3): EAGVAQSPRYKIIEKRQSVAFWCNPISGHATLYWYQQILGQGPKLLIQFQNNGVVDDSQLPKDRFSAERLKGVDSTLKIQPAKLEDSAVYLCASSLYGGTTDTQYFGPGTRLTVL.